The 5 T cell receptor beta chains presented below share a single source sample, sequenced in a study of Ad26.COV2.S vaccination and SARS-CoV-2 variants. Sequencing was performed with immunoSEQ multiplex PCR; in TCRdb, only in-frame clones are kept and a portion is missing. This sample carries approximately 420,000 clones, more than 85% of them seen once, and the ten largest clones take 3.5%. Stated treatment: some 20 received Ad26.COV2.S at low or high dose, single or two shots; 5 received placebo; per-sample allocation not given. Collection of the samples took place on day 63 after the first injection of vaccine or placebo. Sequenced material: peripheral blood, taken in a trial of Ad26.COV2.S vaccine versus placebo. These receptors all stem from a person aged 18 to 65 who received the Ad26.COV2.S COVID-19 vaccine or a placebo.

J is TRBJ2-6 and V is TRBV4-2; weak D call: TRBD1 (5 bases). The ends were cut back, 0 bases at V and 0 bases at J, with 15 bases in the middle. Germline loops: CDR1 LGHNA, CDR2 YNFKEQ. The CDR3 consists of 19 residues. The CDR3: CASSQEQGLTNSGANVLTF. The CDR3 bases are TGTGCCAGCAGCCAAGAGCAGGGCCTTACTAACTCTGGGGCCAACGTCCTGACTTTC.

The chain uses TRBV7-8 and TRBJ2-3; D may be TRBD1 (5 bases). Trimming left V 11 bases short and J 3 bases short, with 15 bases between. The CDR3 is 13 amino acids. Per germline, CDR1 SGHVS and CDR2 FQNEAQ. The CDR3 DNA follows: TGTGCCGACCGAGACAGCTTAACAGATACGCAGTATTTT. This translates into CADRDSLTDTQYF.

This clone was observed many times. The same CDR3 also results from other DNA sequences found in this sample. The chain combines TRBV5-1 with TRBJ2-2; unclear D gene. CDR1 and CDR2 from the germline V gene are SGHRS and YFSETQ. This CDR3 is 14 amino acids long. V was shortened by 0 bases and J by 2 bases, with 5 bases between the two germline ends. The CDR3 DNA reads as TGCGCCAGCAGCTTGGACACCAACACCGGGGAGCTGTTTTTT. This sequence encodes CASSLDTNTGELFF.

The chain carries TRBV5-8 and TRBJ2-3; TRBD1 matches at 8 bases. Germline V CDR1 and CDR2: SGHTS, YDEGEE. With 5 bases clipped from V and 2 bases from J, the junction kept 10 bases outside the gene matches. The CDR3 has 16 residues. CDR3 nucleotide sequence: TGTGCCAGCAGTCCCGACAGGGGCCGTATCACAGATACGCAGTATTTT. Protein product: CASSPDRGRITDTQYF.

The chain joins TRBV28 to TRBJ1-6; TRBD1 agrees at 7 bases. Germline-derived CDR1 and CDR2 are MDHEN and SYDVKM. V trimming: 4 bases; J trimming: 8 bases; junction bases outside the gene matches: 2. The CDR3 runs to 13 residues. In nucleotides, the CDR3 is TGTGCCAGCAGTTCAGGGGGATATTCACCCCTCCACTTT. This translates into CASSSGGYSPLHF.